The sample holds a few counts of the clone carrying this T cell receptor beta chain. Its antigen is undetermined. The sample belongs to a study of T cells after yellow fever vaccination. Study-wide results and limits: Clones from primary vaccination mostly reappeared after the booster (around 96% CD4, approximately 88% CD8). From the bulk population, abundant clonotypes could contaminate and appear within FACS-sorted repertoires.

The CDR3 totals 14 residues. The V and J ends lost 8 bases and 4 bases respectively, with 17 bases between them. CDR1 MGHDK and CDR2 SYGVNS come from the germline V gene. Synthesis of TCR cDNA relied on 5'RACE template switching, which attached a universal primer site and UMIs. TCRdb passed the 5' RACE reads through MiXCR, listing each CDR3 protein once. The table shows some 560,000 distinct CDR3 sequences, with roughly a sixth occurring only once. The origin of this receptor is a man younger than 30 who received the YFV17D yellow fever vaccine. The rearrangement joins TRBV25-1 to TRBJ1-2; D possibly corresponds to TRBD1 (5 bases). The sequenced sample was PBMCs, obtained 5 days after the first yellow fever vaccination. The CDR3 DNA follows: TGTGCCAGCCTTGGCCCAGGGTTGGGCTATGGCTACACCTTC. Translated, it gives CASLGPGLGYGYTF.